Listed here is a single T cell receptor (beta chain). Its antigen is as yet unknown. This specimen belongs to a study of Ad26.COV2.S vaccination and SARS-CoV-2 variants. Background on the study: This donor came from the COV1001 trial of Ad26.COV2.S. Findings and caveats of the study: Across vaccine and placebo recipients, the breadth of non-spike TCRs was similar. Spike-specific TCR breadth was greater in vaccine than placebo recipients.

Treatment specified: about 20 received Ad26.COV2.S at low or high dose, single or two shots; about 5 received placebo; per-sample allocation not given. Each sample was drawn 63 days after the first injection (of vaccine or placebo). An Ad26 vector carrying the Wuhan-strain SARS-CoV-2 spike served as the vaccine. V lost 3 bases to trimming and J lost 4 bases; unmatched junction nucleotides: 11. CDR3 length: 17 amino acids. Germline V gives CDR1 MGHDK, CDR2 SYGVNS. This table comes from immunoSEQ multiplex PCR, and its TCRdb copy is limited to in-frame clones, with some not included. The sample holds approximately 460,000 clones, nearly 90% seen once.

The sequence was collected from a person aged 18-60 years who received the Ad26.COV2.S COVID-19 vaccine or a placebo. The rearrangement joins TRBV25-1 to TRBJ2-2; 7 nucleotides agree with TRBD2. The specimen comprised peripheral blood, sampled in a trial of Ad26.COV2.S vaccine versus placebo. The CDR3 sequence: CASSDRVGGSSTGELFF. The CDR3 bases are TGTGCCAGCAGTGATCGGGTCGGGGGGTCGAGCACCGGGGAGCTGTTTTTT.